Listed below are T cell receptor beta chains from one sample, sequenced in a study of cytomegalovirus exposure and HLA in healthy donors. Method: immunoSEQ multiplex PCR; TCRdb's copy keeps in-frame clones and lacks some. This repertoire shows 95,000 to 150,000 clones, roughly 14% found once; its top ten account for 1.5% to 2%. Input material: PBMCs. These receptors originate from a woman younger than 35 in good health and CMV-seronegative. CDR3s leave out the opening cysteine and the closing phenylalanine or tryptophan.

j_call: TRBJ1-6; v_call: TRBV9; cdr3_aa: ASSVDGSVGTPLH
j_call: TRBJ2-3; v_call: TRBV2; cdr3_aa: ASSDKGMDRTDTQY
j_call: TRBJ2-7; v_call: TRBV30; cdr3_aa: AWSVGVSGNTYEQY
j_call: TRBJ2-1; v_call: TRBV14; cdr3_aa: ASSRSTGGSMRSYNEQF
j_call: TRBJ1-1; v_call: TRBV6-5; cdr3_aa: ASSYSKAGLSTEAF
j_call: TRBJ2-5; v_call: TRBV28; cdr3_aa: ASSPVRRVEAETQY
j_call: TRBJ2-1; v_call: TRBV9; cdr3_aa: ASSVTGSNNEQF
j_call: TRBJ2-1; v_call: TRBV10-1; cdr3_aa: ASSLTGVPGGEQF
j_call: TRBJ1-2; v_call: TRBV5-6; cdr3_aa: ASSLPQGNYGYT
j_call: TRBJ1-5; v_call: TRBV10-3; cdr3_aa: AISDIGGNQPQH
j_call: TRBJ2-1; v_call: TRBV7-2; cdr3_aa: ASSLDLNNEQF
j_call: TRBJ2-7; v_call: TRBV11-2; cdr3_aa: ASSLVGAVYEQY
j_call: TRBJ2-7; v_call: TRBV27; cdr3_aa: ASGRGAILSYEQY
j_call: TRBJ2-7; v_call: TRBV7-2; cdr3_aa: ASSLDASREQY
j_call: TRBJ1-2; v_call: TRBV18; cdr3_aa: ASSPIGGGQGYT
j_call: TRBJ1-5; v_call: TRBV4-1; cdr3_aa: ASSRLAGPFAGNQPQH
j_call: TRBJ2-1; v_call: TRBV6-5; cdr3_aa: ASSYTSGGPNEQF
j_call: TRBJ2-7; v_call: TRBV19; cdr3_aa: ASSIGGSYEQY
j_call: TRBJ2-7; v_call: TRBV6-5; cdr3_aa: ASSYFPEGSYEQY
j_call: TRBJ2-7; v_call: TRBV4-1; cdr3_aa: ASSQGLATLDEQY